Here is one T cell receptor (beta chain) with its context. As yet, its antigen is unknown. The source of the sample is a study of T cells expressing NK-cell markers. Study-wide background: Eight donors were sequenced, seven testing HCMV-seropositive and one testing seronegative. Broader study findings: These clonotypes also led the CD3+CD56-NKG2C+ fraction in several donors. For about six donors, the dominant NKG2C+ clonotypes made up roughly 1.0-7.5% of their CD8+ T cells.

The germline CDR1 and CDR2 sequences are SGHAT and FQNNGV. This CDR3 is built from 16 residues. A 5'RACE template switching approach incorporating UMIs was used to make TCR beta cDNA. TCRdb reanalyzed the 5' RACE reads, giving one entry per CDR3 protein sequence and no DNA. The table for this sample gives around 550,000 distinct CDR3 sequences. V usage is TRBV11-2 and J usage is TRBJ2-2. The receptor's source is a man aged 18 to 35 in good health. The sequenced material came from blood T cells: a sorted CD56 or NKG2C T cell subset, CD4+ or CD8+ T cells, or bulk PBMC T cells (not recorded which). The CDR3 region is CASSQRQWGNTGELFF.